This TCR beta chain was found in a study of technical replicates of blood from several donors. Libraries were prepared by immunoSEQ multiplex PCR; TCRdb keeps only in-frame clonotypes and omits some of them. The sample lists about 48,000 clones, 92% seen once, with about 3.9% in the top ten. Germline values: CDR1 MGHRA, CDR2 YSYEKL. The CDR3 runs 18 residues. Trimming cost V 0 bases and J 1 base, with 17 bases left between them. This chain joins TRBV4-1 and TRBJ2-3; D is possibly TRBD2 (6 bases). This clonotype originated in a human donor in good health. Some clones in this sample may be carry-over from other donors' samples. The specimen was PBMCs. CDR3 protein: CASSQEMAAGGRTDTQYF. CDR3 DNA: TGCGCCAGCAGCCAAGAAATGGCAGCGGGCGGGCGCACAGATACGCAGTATTTT.